This T cell receptor (beta chain) comes out of a study of identifying expanded T cells in peripheral blood. V was trimmed by 4 bases and J by 0 bases, leaving 7 bases between them. Germline-derived CDR1 and CDR2 are SGHRS and YFSETQ. CDR3 length: 14 amino acids. Collection occurred without any documented infections or immune events in donors. The assay was immunoSEQ multiplex PCR, and TCRdb's table has in-frame clones only and misses some. The repertoire holds about 86,000 clones, with 80% to 90% as singletons. Notes on this clone: No antigen is known for it.

Study-level results: Over two and four weeks, about 16.4 and 19 clones changed, versus around 1.2 between replicates. Roughly two-week clone count variance significantly increased as total template count grew.

This clonotype originated in a person aged 18 to 75 in good health. The sequenced material came from blood. This chain joins TRBV5-1 and TRBJ2-2; D possibly corresponds to TRBD1 (5 bases). CDR3 region: CASSLQANTGELFF. Written as DNA, the CDR3 is TGCGCCAGCAGCCTACAGGCGAACACCGGGGAGCTGTTTTTT. Based on the CDR3 plus reference TRBV5-1 and TRBJ2-2, the full variable domain is KAGVTQTPRYLIKTRGQQVTLSCSPISGHRSVSWYQQTPGQGLQFLFEYFSETQRNKGNFPGRFSGRQFSNSRSEMNVSTLELGDSALYLCASSLQANTGELFFGEGSRLTVL.